The clone carrying this TCR beta chain appeared once. The entry originates in a study of blood T cell repertoires in COVID-19. Background on the study: Sites in the United States, Italy and Spain provided acute and convalescent COVID-19 samples. T cells, B-cell-depleted T cells, or PBMCs provided the cDNA or gDNA that served as material.

Study processing details: Researchers report that nucleated cell counts were estimated from reference gene primer amplification. Sequenced by immunoSEQ multiplex PCR; TCRdb stores in-frame clones only, minus some. V and J calls and clone size are given by that table; D and trimming were obtained from the DNA. The table has fewer than 350,000 clones, over 75% seen once. The clonotype originates from a human donor in a cohort sampled during active COVID-19. Sequencing was carried out using peripheral blood.

The CDR3 DNA follows: TGCGCCAGCAGCCGCGTCGACCGAGGAGCTAATGAAAAACTGTTTTTT. Its translation: CASSRVDRGANEKLFF. The rearrangement links TRBV4-1 to TRBJ1-4; D remains ambiguous. Germline CDR1 is MGHRA and CDR2 is YSYEKL. The CDR3 loop spans 16 amino acids. V gave up 4 bases and J gave up 3 bases, with 15 bases separating them.